The entry below gives a single TCR beta chain sequence along with its context. Its antigen is unknown. The sample belongs to a study of shared clonotypes between healthy human individuals. Across the whole study: The plates for each donor numbered three CD4 naive, three CD4 memory, two CD8 naive and one CD8 memory.

CD45RO negativity and positive selection for CCR7 defined naive CD8 cells, a population that excluded terminally differentiated effector memory CD45RA+ cells. Germline CDR1 SGHAT, CDR2 FQNNGV. The CDR3 has 14 amino acids. The study, taken as a whole, reports: Non-shared clonotypes were found to have lower generation probabilities than the clonotypes that were shared by all four of the sorted-subset donors.

The protocol was immunoSEQ multiplex PCR, while the TCRdb copy is restricted to in-frame clones and leaves out a portion. Here the sample spans more than 2 million clones, around 93% being singletons. Material for sequencing was naive CD8+ T cells from PBMCs. V usage is TRBV11-2 and J usage is TRBJ2-5, with 7 bases matching TRBD1. The DNA end lines up better with TRBJ2-7; the J call may be wrong. This TCR came from a man aged 18-30 years in good health. Some clones in this sample may be carry-over from other donors' samples. The CDR3 DNA follows: TGTGCCAGCAGCTTAGGACAGGGCCCCTACGAGCAGTACTTC. Amino acid sequence: CASSLGQGPYEQYF.